This T cell receptor beta chain emerged from a study of post-analysis software for immune sequencing data (dated by TCRdb to between 2015 and 2016). For context, the study as a whole: Relapsing-remitting, secondary progressive and progressive-relapsing multiple sclerosis were recorded as disease courses, and subtype annotation was lacking for some patients. Patient repertoires were compared against roughly 11 previously published healthy control repertoires from donors aged roughly 6 to 28 years. A subset of samples was prepared in parallel using single-end sample barcoding, then pooled and co-amplified after Illumina adapter ligation.

This clonotype occurred many times. This clone's antigen is unknown. Per-base qualities were not stored, and no clone one base away is much larger. To demonstrate the VDJtools post-analysis software, TCR beta repertoires were profiled from the peripheral blood of roughly 14 young patients with multiple sclerosis. The patients with multiple sclerosis were children and adolescents between 6 and 15 years of age. The library relied on PCR. The sequencer listed for this sample is Illumina HiSeq 2500. To reduce PCR and sequencing biases, unique molecular identifiers were built into the TCR beta cDNA libraries. Per 1 to 10 million input T cells, approximately 500,000 cDNA molecules were obtained, such that each molecule approximated one T cell. Patient libraries were prepared and sequenced with the same protocol used for the earlier healthy control dataset. Within a given batch, samples were prepared together, multiplexed and sequenced on the same HiSeq lane. The source study handled its data this way. Raw barcoded reads were processed with MIGEC, and single-read molecular identifier groups were discarded before consensus assembly and CDR3 extraction. VDJtools was used for post-analysis of the clonotype tables, and diversity was normalized by down-sampling every dataset to the size of the smallest sample. In repertoire overlap clustering, CDR3 amino acid sequences, but not nucleotide sequences, were matched to correct batch-related cross-sample contamination. The raw public data were reprocessed by TCRdb itself: fastp quality trimming at Q25, MiXCR clonotype calling, in-frame beta chains only. Rows with one shared CDR3 protein collapse into an entry with the most common genes and DNA. TCRdb's processing, not the authors' own work, is the source of the V and J calls. This sample gives about 820,000 distinct CDR3 sequences in total; about 53% of them show up just once. The ten largest clonotypes hold about 4.5% of the sample.

The paper's findings and limits, for the study overall: Significantly higher frequencies in patients than in controls were found for several TRBV segments, including TRBV5-6, TRBV5-1 and TRBV20-1. Strong co-clustering of samples prepared in the same batch was shown by direct clustering with F measure, prompting a batch-effect correction. Multiple sclerosis patients had significantly lower normalized Chao1 diversity than controls, a result that suggests substantial peripheral T-cell clonal expansion. The multiple sclerosis patient group was slightly younger than the control group.

CDR1 and CDR2 were assigned from the germline V gene as SGHRS and YFSETQ. V lost 0 bases and J lost 1 base; the stretch between them is 14 bases long. Counted from cysteine to phenylalanine, this CDR3 has 17 amino acids. Only the CDR3 DNA stays, 51 bases, in frame from base 1. The sequence is built from TRBV5-1 and TRBJ2-4; the D gene cannot be resolved beyond TRBD1 or TRBD2, each matching 5 bases. The sequencing sample was made of blood. The receptor was derived from a girl under 18 with multiple sclerosis. The CDR3 has the sequence CASSLGWDHPAKNIQYF. The DNA sequence follows: TGCGCCAGCAGCTTGGGTTGGGACCACCCCGCCAAAAACATTCAGTACTTC.